This T cell receptor (beta chain) was retrieved from a study of shared clonotypes between healthy human individuals. CDR1 and CDR2 (germline): SGHRS, YFSETQ. This CDR3 region has 13 residues. V gave up 0 bases and J gave up 4 bases, with 8 bases separating them. Worth noting for this clone: Other nucleotide sequences from this sample produce the same CDR3.

Assay execution took place at the deep level. An even split of each subset's genomic DNA across several immunoSEQ plates was performed. Clones were read by immunoSEQ multiplex PCR, and TCRdb kept only the in-frame ones, dropping some. The data contain about 2 million clones, 90% to 95% of them singletons. Input material: naive CD4+ T cells sorted from blood. Described subset: CD45RA+ positively selected. The receptor comes from a man in his late teens or twenties in good health. The gene calls are TRBV5-1 and TRBJ2-7; D is undetermined. CDR3 coding DNA: TGCGCCAGCAGCTTGGGACCCCTTTACGAGCAGTACTTC. Translated, it gives CASSLGPLYEQYF.